These 15 T cell receptor beta chains were all obtained from the same sample, sequenced in a study of Ad26.COV2.S vaccination and SARS-CoV-2 variants. Sequenced by immunoSEQ multiplex PCR; TCRdb stores in-frame clones only, minus some. The sample has more than 150,000 clones; around nine tenths are singletons. Sequenced material: peripheral blood, taken after recovery from COVID-19. The receptors come from a human donor who had recovered from COVID-19.

This chain uses TRBV5-1 with TRBJ2-7, with 9 bases that match TRBD1. Germline-derived CDR1 and CDR2 are SGHRS and YFSETQ. J was trimmed by 1 base and V by 1 base; bases with no gene match: 3. The CDR3 loop spans 15 amino acids. CDR3 nucleotide sequence: TGCGCCAGCAGCTTGTCGGGACAGGGTTCCTACGAGCAGTACTTC. This codes for CASSLSGQGSYEQYF.

J is TRBJ2-7 and V is TRBV7-2; D is tentatively TRBD1 or TRBD2 (6 bases each). V lost 5 bases and J lost 2, with 16 bases in between. CDR1 and CDR2 (germline): SGHTA, FQGNSA. The CDR3 loop spans 15 amino acids. The CDR3 spells CASSPIGGKAYEQYF. DNA for the CDR3: TGTGCCAGCAGCCCCATAGGGGGGAAGGCCTACGAGCAGTACTTC.

The CDR3 sequence is CASSHMRGPKNIQYF. For the CDR3, the DNA is TGTGCCAGCAGCCACATGAGAGGGCCCAAAAACATTCAGTACTTC. This rearrangement joins TRBV3-1 (or the pseudogene TRBV3-2) to TRBJ2-4; tentatively, D is TRBD2 (5 bases). V shed 3 bases and J shed 2 bases, with 11 bases lying between them. The V gene's germline CDR1 is LGHDT and CDR2 YNNKEL (reference sequence). CDR3 size: 15 residues.

The chain links TRBV2 to TRBJ2-1; 9 positions agree with TRBD2. Germline V lookup: CDR1 SNHLY, CDR2 FYNNEI. CDR3 length: 18 residues. V shed 6 bases and J 8 bases; nucleotides not matched to a gene: 20. CDR3 in amino acids: CASSEGASGALQSDEQFF. CDR3 nucleotides: TGTGCCAGCAGCGAGGGGGCTAGCGGGGCGTTACAATCCGATGAGCAGTTCTTC.

The V call is TRBV19, the J call TRBJ2-1, with 9 bases fitting TRBD2. Trimming cost V 7 bases and J 1 base; bases outside gene matches: 11. From germline, CDR1 is LNHDA and CDR2 SQIVND (reference sequence). The CDR3 spans 17 residues. The CDR3 here is CASMSGAGGPSYNEQFF. CDR3 DNA: TGTGCCAGTATGTCGGGAGCGGGAGGTCCGTCCTACAATGAGCAGTTCTTC.

This sequence joins TRBV6-6 and TRBJ1-3, with TRBD1 matching 10 bases. V dropped 2 bases and J dropped 1; count of bases not matched to a gene: 2. CDR1 MNHNY and CDR2 SVGAGI come from the germline V gene (reference sequence). The length of the CDR3 is 16 residues. The CDR3 is CASSYQGQGSGNTIYF. CDR3 in DNA: TGTGCCAGCAGTTACCAGGGACAGGGGTCTGGAAACACCATATATTTT.

This rearrangement joins TRBV29-1 to TRBJ2-7; TRBD1 might be the D (5 bases). The CDR3 has 12 residues. The V end lost 7 bases, the J end lost 1 base, and 11 bases lay between the germline ends. Germline V lookup: CDR1 SQVTM, CDR2 ANQGSEA. The DNA for the CDR3 is TGCAGCGCATCAGGGTCTTCCTACGAGCAGTACTTC. Protein sequence: CSASGSSYEQYF.

The rearrangement joins TRBV13 to TRBJ2-7, with TRBD2 matching 11 bases. V gave up 5 bases and J gave up 3 bases; unmatched junction bases: 18. Germline V lookup: CDR1 PRHDT, CDR2 FYEKMQ (reference sequence). The CDR3 is 19 amino acids. The CDR3 bases are TGTGCCAGCAGCCGTAGCCCACTAGCGGGGGTAGATGGATTCTACGAGCAGTACTTC. Protein product: CASSRSPLAGVDGFYEQYF.

This clone was counted a single time. The V and J genes are TRBV7-3 and TRBJ2-1, with D possibly being TRBD1 or TRBD2 (6 bases each). Trimming shortened V by 5 bases and J by 9 bases, and 11 bases separated the two germline ends. Germline CDR1 reads SGHTA; CDR2 reads FQGTGA. The CDR3 covers 12 residues. The chain's CDR3 is CASSEGGSEQFF. In nucleotides, the CDR3 is TGTGCCAGCAGCGAAGGGGGGAGTGAGCAGTTCTTC.

This chain joins TRBV6-6 and TRBJ1-5; weak D call: TRBD1 (6 bases). This CDR3 comprises 15 residues. V gave up 5 bases and J gave up 5 bases, with 16 bases separating them. The V gene's germline CDR1 is MNHNY and CDR2 SVGAGI (reference sequence). The CDR3: CASSTGWGGDQPQHF. The CDR3 bases are TGTGCCAGCAGTACAGGGTGGGGGGGGGATCAGCCCCAGCATTTT.

The gene calls are TRBV5-1 and TRBJ1-6; D is uncertain. From germline, CDR1 is SGHRS and CDR2 YFSETQ. V dropped 4 bases and J dropped 8 bases, with 10 bases sitting between them. This CDR3 contains 13 residues. Here the CDR3 DNA reads TGCGCCAGCAGCCCCCTCTCTGATTCACCCCTCCACTTT. Translated: CASSPLSDSPLHF. The complete variable domain, with remaining parts taken from reference TRBV5-1 and TRBJ1-6, reads KAGVTQTPRYLIKTRGQQVTLSCSPISGHRSVSWYQQTPGQGLQFLFEYFSETQRNKGNFPGRFSGRQFSNSRSEMNVSTLELGDSALYLCASSPLSDSPLHFGNGTRLTVT.

The V and J genes are TRBV19 and TRBJ2-2; weak D call: TRBD2 (6 bases). V was pared by 0 bases and J by 0 bases, with 14 bases between. Germline CDR1 reads LNHDA; CDR2 reads SQIVND (reference sequence). This CDR3 region has 18 residues. The CDR3 sequence: CASSIDWSGGANTGELFF. DNA of the CDR3: TGTGCCAGTAGTATAGATTGGTCGGGCGGGGCGAACACCGGGGAGCTGTTTTTT.

The gene calls are TRBV5-6 and TRBJ2-7, with TRBD2 as a possible D gene (5 bases). The CDR3 length is 13 residues. From germline, CDR1 is SGHDT and CDR2 YYEEEE. Trimming pared 2 bases from V and 1 base from J, leaving 7 bases between. The CDR3 DNA follows: TGTGCCAGCAGCTTTGGGGAGTCCTACGAGCAGTACTTC. As protein: CASSFGESYEQYF.

The chain carries TRBV19 and TRBJ2-7, with no clear D. V was trimmed by 0 bases and J by 7 bases, leaving 10 bases between them. The CDR3 runs 13 residues. Germline V lookup: CDR1 LNHDA, CDR2 SQIVND (reference sequence). The DNA for the CDR3 is TGTGCCAGTAGTATAGATTCAAGGTGGGAGCAGTACTTC. Encoded protein: CASSIDSRWEQYF.

The chain recombines TRBV5-5 with TRBJ2-1; 7 bases match TRBD2. V lost 2 bases, J lost 8 bases, and 7 bases stayed unmatched. Germline CDR1 and CDR2: SGHKS and YYEKEE (reference sequence). The CDR3 has 14 residues. DNA of the CDR3: TGTGCCAGCAGCTTCCCAACCGGGGGGTATGAGCAGTTCTTC. Translated: CASSFPTGGYEQFF.